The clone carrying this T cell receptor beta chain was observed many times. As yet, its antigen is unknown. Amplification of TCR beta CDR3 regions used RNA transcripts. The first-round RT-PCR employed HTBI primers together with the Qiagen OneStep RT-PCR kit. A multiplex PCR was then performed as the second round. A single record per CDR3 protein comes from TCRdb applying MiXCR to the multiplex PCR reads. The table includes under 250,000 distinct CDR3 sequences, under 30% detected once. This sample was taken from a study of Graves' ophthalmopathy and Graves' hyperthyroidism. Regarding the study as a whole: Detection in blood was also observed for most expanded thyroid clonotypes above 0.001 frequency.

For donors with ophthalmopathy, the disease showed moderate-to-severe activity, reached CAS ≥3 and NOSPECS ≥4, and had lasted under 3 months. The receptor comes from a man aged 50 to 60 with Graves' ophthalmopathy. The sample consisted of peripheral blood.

The DNA for the CDR3 is TGTGCCAGCAGCTCCTTGCGGGAGGCCGGGGAGCTGTTTTTT. This encodes CASSSLREAGELFF. V and J are TRBV5-4 and TRBJ2-2; 8 nucleotides agree with TRBD2. CDR1 and CDR2 (germline): SGHNT, YYREEE (reference sequence). Trimming cost V 3 bases and J 6 bases; bases outside gene matches: 4. This CDR3 has 14 amino acids.